This T cell receptor (beta chain) was retrieved from a study of T-cell reconstitution after alpha-beta-depleted transplantation in children. Unique molecular identifiers tagged the TCRbeta library. TCRdb recomputed calls from the PCR reads with MiXCR, one row per CDR3 protein. This table has about 540,000 distinct CDR3 sequences, 15% to 20% appearing once. Per the germline V gene, CDR1 is DFQATT and CDR2 is SNEGSKA (reference sequence). V was cut by 1 base and J by 5 bases, with 3 bases left in between. This CDR3 is built from 10 residues. The TCR sequence derives from a human donor who donated a stem cell graft to a child with acute lymphoblastic leukemia. This sample comprised PBMCs from the stem cell graft donor, obtained from the stem cell graft. This chain uses TRBV20-1 with TRBJ2-7; D gene ambiguous. The CDR3 is CSARAHEQYF. In DNA form, the CDR3 reads TGCAGTGCTAGAGCTCACGAGCAGTACTTC.